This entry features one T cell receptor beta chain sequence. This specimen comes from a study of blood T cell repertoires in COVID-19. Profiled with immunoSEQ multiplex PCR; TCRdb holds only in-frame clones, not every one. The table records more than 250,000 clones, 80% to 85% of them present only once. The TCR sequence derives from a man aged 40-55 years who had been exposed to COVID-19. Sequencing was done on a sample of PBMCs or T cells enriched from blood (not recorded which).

The CDR3 here is CASTRSFDSKAFF. The CDR3 nucleotides read TGTGCCAGCACCCGTTCCTTTGACTCTAAAGCTTTCTTT. The chain recombines TRBV5-8 with TRBJ1-1; D gene uncertain. There are 13 residues in the CDR3. Trimming cost V 6 bases and J 9 bases, with 18 bases left between them. Germline V CDR1 and CDR2: SGHTS, YDEGEE.